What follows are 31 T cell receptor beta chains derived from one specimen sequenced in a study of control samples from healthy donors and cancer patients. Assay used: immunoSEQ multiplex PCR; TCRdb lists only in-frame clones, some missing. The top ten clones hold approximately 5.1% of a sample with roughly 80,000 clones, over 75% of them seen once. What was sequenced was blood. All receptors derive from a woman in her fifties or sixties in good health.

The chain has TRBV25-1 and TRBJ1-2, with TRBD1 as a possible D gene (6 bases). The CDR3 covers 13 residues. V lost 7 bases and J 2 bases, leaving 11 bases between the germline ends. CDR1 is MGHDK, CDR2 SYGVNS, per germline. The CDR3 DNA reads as TGTGCCAGCACCAGGGGAGAAAACTATGGCTACACCTTC. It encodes CASTRGENYGYTF.

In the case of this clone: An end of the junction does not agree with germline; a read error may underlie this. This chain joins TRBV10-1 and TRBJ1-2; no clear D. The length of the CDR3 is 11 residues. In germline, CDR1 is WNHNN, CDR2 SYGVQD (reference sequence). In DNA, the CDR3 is TGCGCCAGCAGTGAGTACGGCCGCATCATTTTC. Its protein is CASSEYGRIIF.

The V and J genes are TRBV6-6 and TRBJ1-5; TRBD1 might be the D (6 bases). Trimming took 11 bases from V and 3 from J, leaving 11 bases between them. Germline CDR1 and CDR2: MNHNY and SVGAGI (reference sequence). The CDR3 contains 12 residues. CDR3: CASGQPNQPQHF. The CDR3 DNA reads TGTGCCTCCGGACAGCCCAATCAGCCCCAGCATTTT.

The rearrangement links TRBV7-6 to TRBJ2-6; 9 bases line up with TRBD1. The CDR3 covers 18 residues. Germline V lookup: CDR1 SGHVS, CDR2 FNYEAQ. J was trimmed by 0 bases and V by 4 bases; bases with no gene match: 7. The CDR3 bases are TGTGCCAGCAGCTGGACAGGGGTCGCCAGCTCTGGGGCCAACGTCCTGACTTTC. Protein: CASSWTGVASSGANVLTF.

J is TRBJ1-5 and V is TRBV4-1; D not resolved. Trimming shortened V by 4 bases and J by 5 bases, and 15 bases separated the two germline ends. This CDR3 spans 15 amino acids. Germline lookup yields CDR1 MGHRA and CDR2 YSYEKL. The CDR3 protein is CASSPGISRDQPQHF. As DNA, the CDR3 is TGCGCCAGCAGCCCCGGGATCAGCCGGGATCAGCCCCAGCATTTT.

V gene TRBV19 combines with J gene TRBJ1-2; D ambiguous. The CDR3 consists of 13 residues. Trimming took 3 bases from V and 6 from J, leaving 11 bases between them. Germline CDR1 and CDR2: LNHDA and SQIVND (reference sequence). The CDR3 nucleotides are TGTGCCAGTAGTATTTCTAGCTTGGATGGCTACACCTTC. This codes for CASSISSLDGYTF.

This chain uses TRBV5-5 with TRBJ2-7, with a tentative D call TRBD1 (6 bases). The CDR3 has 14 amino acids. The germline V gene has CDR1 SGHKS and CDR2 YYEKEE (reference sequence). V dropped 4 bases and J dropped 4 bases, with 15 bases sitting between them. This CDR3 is CASSPSTGNYEQYF. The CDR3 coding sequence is TGTGCCAGCAGCCCCTCGACAGGCAATTACGAGCAGTACTTC. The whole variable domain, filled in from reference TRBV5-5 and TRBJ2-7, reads DAGVTQSPTHLIKTRGQQVTLRCSPISGHKSVSWYQQVLGQGPQFIFQYYEKEERGRGNFPDRFSARQFPNYSSELNVNALLLGDSALYLCASSPSTGNYEQYFGPGTRLTVT.

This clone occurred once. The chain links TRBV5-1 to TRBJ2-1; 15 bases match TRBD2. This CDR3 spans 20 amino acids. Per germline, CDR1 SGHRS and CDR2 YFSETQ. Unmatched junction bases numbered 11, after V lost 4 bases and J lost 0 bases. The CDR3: CASSLLPGLAGGSSYNEQFF. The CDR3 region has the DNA TGCGCCAGCAGCCTCCTACCGGGACTAGCGGGGGGCAGCTCCTACAATGAGCAGTTCTTC.

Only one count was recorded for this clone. In DNA, the CDR3 is TGTGCCAGCAGCCAAGGGCCCGTGATGGGGGAAACCTTC. Translating gives CASSQGPVMGETF. The V call is TRBV3-1 (or the pseudogene TRBV3-2), the J call TRBJ1-2, with D possibly matching TRBD1 (5 bases). V was shortened by 1 base and J by 14 bases, with 17 bases between the two germline ends. The CDR3 runs 13 residues. Per the germline V gene, CDR1 is LGHDT and CDR2 is YNNKEL (reference sequence).

The CDR3 DNA reads as TGTGCCAGCAGCTATCAGGGGGCCCACACTGAAGCTTTCTTT. Translating gives CASSYQGAHTEAFF. V is TRBV7-2 and J is TRBJ1-1; 8 nucleotides agree with TRBD1. V gave up 4 bases and J gave up 3 bases; unmatched junction bases: 4. In germline, CDR1 is SGHTA, CDR2 FQGNSA. This CDR3 contains 14 residues.

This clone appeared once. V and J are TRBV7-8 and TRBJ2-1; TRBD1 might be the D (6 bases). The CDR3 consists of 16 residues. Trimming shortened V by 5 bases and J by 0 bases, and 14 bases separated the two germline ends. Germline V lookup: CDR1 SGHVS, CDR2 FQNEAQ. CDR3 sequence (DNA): TGTGCCAGCAGCCCCCGACAGGAGAGCTCCTACAATGAGCAGTTCTTC. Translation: CASSPRQESSYNEQFF.

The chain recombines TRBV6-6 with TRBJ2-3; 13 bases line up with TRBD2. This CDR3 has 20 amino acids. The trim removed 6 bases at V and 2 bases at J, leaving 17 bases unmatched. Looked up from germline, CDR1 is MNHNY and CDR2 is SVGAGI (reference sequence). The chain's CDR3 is CASSLTTSGTSGTITDTQYF. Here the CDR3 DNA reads TGTGCCAGCAGCCTTACTACCTCCGGGACTAGCGGGACCATCACAGATACGCAGTATTTT.

CDR3 in DNA: TGTGCCAGCAGCCCCCCAGGGGACTACGAGCAGTACTTC. This gives the protein CASSPPGDYEQYF. The chain links TRBV9 to TRBJ2-7; a possible D gene is TRBD1 (6 bases). Between the trimmed V and J ends, which lost 4 bases and 3 bases, there was a span of 11 bases. This CDR3 region has 13 residues. Germline-derived CDR1 and CDR2 are SGDLS and YYNGEE.

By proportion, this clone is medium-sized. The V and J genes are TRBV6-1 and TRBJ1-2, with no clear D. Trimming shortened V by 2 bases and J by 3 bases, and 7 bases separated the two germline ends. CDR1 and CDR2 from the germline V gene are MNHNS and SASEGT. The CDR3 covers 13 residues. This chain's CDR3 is CASSERAYYGYTF. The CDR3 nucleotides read TGTGCCAGCAGTGAAAGGGCCTACTATGGCTACACCTTC.

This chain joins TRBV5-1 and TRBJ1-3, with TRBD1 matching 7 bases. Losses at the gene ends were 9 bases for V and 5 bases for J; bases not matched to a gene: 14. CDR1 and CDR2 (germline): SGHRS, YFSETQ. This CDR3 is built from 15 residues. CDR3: CAISPGGKSRNTIYF. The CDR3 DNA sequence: TGCGCCATCTCCCCAGGGGGGAAATCGCGAAACACCATATATTTT.

CDR3 loop: CASSALSTDTQYF. In nucleotides, the CDR3 is TGTGCCAGCAGCGCACTAAGCACAGATACGCAGTATTTT. V is TRBV9 and J is TRBJ2-3; D is unclear. Between the trimmed V and J ends, which lost 3 bases and 0 bases, there was a span of 5 bases. The germline V gene encodes CDR1 SGDLS and CDR2 YYNGEE. This CDR3 has 13 residues.

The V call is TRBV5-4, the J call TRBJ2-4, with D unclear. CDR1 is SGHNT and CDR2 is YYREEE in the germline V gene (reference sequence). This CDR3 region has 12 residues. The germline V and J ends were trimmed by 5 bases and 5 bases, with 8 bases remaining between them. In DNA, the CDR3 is TGTGCCAGCAGGCTAGATGAAAACATTCAGTACTTC. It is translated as CASRLDENIQYF.

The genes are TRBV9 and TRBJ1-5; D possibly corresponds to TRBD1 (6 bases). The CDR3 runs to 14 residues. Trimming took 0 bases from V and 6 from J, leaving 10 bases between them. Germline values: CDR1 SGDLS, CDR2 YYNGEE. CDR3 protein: CASSVVGGRQPQHF. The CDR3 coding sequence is TGTGCCAGCAGCGTAGTGGGGGGGCGTCAGCCCCAGCATTTT.

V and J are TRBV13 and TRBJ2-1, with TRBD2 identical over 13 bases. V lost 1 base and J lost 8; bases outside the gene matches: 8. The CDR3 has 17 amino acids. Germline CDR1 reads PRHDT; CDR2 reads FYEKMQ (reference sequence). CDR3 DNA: TGTGCCAGCAGCTTAGAGGGGACTAGCGGGACGTACTATGAGCAGTTCTTC. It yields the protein CASSLEGTSGTYYEQFF.

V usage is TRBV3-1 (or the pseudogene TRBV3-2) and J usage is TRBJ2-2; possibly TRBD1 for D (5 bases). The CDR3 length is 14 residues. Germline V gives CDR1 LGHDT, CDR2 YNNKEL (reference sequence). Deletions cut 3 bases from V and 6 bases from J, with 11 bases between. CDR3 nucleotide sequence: TGTGCCAGCAGCCACATAGACAGTTCCGGGGAGCTGTTTTTT. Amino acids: CASSHIDSSGELFF.

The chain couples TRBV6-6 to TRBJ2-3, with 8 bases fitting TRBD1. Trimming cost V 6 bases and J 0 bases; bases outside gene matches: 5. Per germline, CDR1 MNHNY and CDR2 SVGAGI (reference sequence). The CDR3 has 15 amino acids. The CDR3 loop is CASRLDRESTDTQYF. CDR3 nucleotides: TGTGCCAGCAGACTGGACAGGGAAAGCACAGATACGCAGTATTTT.

CDR3 sequence (DNA): TGTGCCAGCAGGGGGACAGGCCTGAACACTGAAGCTTTCTTT. It encodes CASRGTGLNTEAFF. This chain links TRBV3-1 (or the pseudogene TRBV3-2) with TRBJ1-1; 8 bases line up with TRBD1. CDR3 length: 14 residues. V trimming: 6 bases; J trimming: 0 bases; junction bases outside the gene matches: 3. Germline V gives CDR1 LGHDT, CDR2 YNNKEL (reference sequence).

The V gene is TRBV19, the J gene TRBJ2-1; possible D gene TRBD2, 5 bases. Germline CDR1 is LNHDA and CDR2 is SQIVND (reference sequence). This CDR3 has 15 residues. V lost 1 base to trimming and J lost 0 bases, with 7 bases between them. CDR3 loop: CASSIAGSSYNEQFF. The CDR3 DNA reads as TGTGCCAGTAGTATAGCGGGGAGCTCCTACAATGAGCAGTTCTTC. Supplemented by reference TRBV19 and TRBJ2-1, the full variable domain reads DGGITQSPKYLFRKEGQNVTLSCEQNLNHDAMYWYRQDPGQGLRLIYYSQIVNDFQKGDIAEGYSVSREKKESFPLTVTSAQKNPTAFYLCASSIAGSSYNEQFFGPGTRLTVL.

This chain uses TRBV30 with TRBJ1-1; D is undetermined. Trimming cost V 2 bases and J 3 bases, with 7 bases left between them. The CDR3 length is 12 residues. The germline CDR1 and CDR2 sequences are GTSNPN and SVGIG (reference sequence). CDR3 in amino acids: CAWSMGYTEAFF. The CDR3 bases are TGTGCCTGGAGTATGGGGTACACTGAAGCTTTCTTT.

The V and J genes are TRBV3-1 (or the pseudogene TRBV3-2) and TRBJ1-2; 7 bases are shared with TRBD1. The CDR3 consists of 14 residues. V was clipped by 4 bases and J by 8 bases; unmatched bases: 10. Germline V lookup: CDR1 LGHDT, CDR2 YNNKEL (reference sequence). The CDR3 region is CASSRSETGVGYTF. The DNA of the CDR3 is TGTGCCAGCAGCCGGTCCGAAACAGGGGTGGGCTACACCTTC.

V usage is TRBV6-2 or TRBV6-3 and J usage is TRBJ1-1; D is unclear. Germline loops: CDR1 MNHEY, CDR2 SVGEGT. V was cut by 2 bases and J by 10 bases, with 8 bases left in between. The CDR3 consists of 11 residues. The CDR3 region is CASSYGIGAFF. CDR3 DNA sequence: TGTGCCAGCAGTTACGGGATCGGAGCTTTCTTT.

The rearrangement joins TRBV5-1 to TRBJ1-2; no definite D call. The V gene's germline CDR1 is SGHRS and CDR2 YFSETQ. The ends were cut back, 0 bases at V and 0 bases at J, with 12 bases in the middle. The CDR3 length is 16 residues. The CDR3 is CASSLGQPVPNYGYTF. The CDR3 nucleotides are TGCGCCAGCAGCTTGGGGCAGCCCGTTCCTAACTATGGCTACACCTTC.

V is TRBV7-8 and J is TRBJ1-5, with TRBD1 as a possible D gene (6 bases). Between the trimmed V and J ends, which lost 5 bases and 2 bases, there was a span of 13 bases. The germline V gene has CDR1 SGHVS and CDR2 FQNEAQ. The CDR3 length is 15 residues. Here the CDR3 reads CASSPRGTGNQPQHF. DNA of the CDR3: TGTGCCAGCAGCCCTAGGGGGACGGGCAATCAGCCCCAGCATTTT.

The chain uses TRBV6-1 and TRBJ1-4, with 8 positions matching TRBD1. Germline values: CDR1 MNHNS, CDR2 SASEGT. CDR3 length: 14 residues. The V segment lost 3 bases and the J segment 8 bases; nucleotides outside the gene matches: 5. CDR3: CASSEDRAGEKLFF. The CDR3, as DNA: TGTGCCAGCAGTGAGGACAGGGCGGGGGAAAAACTGTTTTTT.

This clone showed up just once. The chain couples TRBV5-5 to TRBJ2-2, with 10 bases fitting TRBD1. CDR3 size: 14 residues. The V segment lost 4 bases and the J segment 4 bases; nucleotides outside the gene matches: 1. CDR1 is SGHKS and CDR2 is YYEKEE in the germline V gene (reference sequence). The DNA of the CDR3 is TGTGCCAGCAGCGGGACAGGGGCCACCGGGGAGCTGTTTTTT. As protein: CASSGTGATGELFF.

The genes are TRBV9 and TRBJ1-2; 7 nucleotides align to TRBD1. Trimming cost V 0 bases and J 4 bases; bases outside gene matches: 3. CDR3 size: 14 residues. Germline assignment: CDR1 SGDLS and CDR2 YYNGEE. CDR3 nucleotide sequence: TGTGCCAGCAGCGTAGACAGGGGTCGCTATGGCTACACCTTC. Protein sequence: CASSVDRGRYGYTF.